What follows are 25 T cell receptor beta chains derived from one specimen sequenced in a study of cytomegalovirus exposure and HLA in healthy donors. Amplification used 60 Vbeta primers and 13 Jbeta primers. Libraries were prepared by immunoSEQ multiplex PCR; TCRdb keeps only in-frame clonotypes and omits some of them. The repertoire shows 100,000 to 150,000 clones; the top ten hold around 2.4%. Sequencing input: PBMCs. The receptors stem from a man between 40 and 49 years old in good health and CMV-seronegative.

V gene TRBV6-5 combines with J gene TRBJ2-1; D is possibly TRBD1 (5 bases). Germline CDR1 reads MNHEY; CDR2 reads SVGAGI. This CDR3 region has 12 residues. Deletions cut 5 bases from V and 4 bases from J, with 6 bases between. The CDR3 nucleotides read TGTGCCAGCAGTGACAGTTACAATGAGCAGTTCTTC. This encodes CASSDSYNEQFF.

The J gene is TRBJ2-5, the V gene TRBV4-3; D possibly corresponds to TRBD1 (5 bases). Germline V lookup: CDR1 LGHNA, CDR2 YSLEER. V was clipped by 3 bases and J by 7 bases, with 15 bases between them. The CDR3 spans 14 residues. The DNA of the CDR3 is TGCGCCAGCAGCCATGCGACAGATTTTCGGACCCAGTACTTC. Amino acid sequence: CASSHATDFRTQYF.

The V and J genes are TRBV28 and TRBJ1-2, with D hard to call. The CDR3 sequence is 15 residues long. Trimming left V 5 bases short and J 8 bases short, with 21 bases between. CDR1 and CDR2 from the germline V gene are MDHEN and SYDVKM. DNA for the CDR3: TGTGCCAGCAGTCCCCCCGGGGAGGGATCAAGGGGCTACACCTTC. Protein product: CASSPPGEGSRGYTF.

The chain has TRBV11-3 and TRBJ2-2; the match to TRBD1 covers 8 bases. The CDR3 sequence is 15 residues long. CDR1 and CDR2 from the germline V gene are SGHNT and YENEEA. The V and J ends lost 5 bases and 4 bases, in that order; junction bases with no gene match: 6. The DNA of the CDR3 is TGTGCCAGCAGCCTAGGACAGGGTAGCACCGGGGAGCTGTTTTTT. It yields the protein CASSLGQGSTGELFF.

The V and J genes are TRBV11-2 and TRBJ2-7; 7 bases fit TRBD1. Per germline, CDR1 SGHAT and CDR2 FQNNGV. The junction had 1 base not matched to a gene; V was cut back by 0 bases and J by 2 bases. This CDR3 is built from 14 residues. The chain's CDR3 is CASSLETGTYEQYF. The CDR3, as DNA: TGTGCCAGCAGCTTAGAGACAGGGACCTACGAGCAGTACTTC.

CDR3 coding DNA: TGTCGGACAGGCCCACTTACTAGCACAGATACGCAGTATTTT. Translation gives CRTGPLTSTDTQYF. This rearrangement joins TRBV28 to TRBJ2-3; TRBD1 agrees at 7 bases. The CDR3 loop spans 14 amino acids. Looked up from germline, CDR1 is MDHEN and CDR2 is SYDVKM.

The V and J genes are TRBV6-5 and TRBJ1-5; 7 bases line up with TRBD1. J gave up 4 bases and V 6 bases, and 3 bases lay outside the gene matches. CDR1 and CDR2 from the germline V gene are MNHEY and SVGAGI. The CDR3 contains 13 residues. DNA for the CDR3: TGTGCCAGCAGCCCGGACAGGAATCAGCCCCAGCATTTT. It is translated as CASSPDRNQPQHF.

The chain is built from TRBV7-2 and TRBJ2-6; D uncertain. V dropped 1 base and J dropped 0 bases, with 7 bases sitting between them. Germline V gene lookup returns CDR1 SGHTA and CDR2 FQGNSA. The CDR3 runs to 16 residues. The CDR3 bases are TGTGCCAGCAGCTTAGATGTTCGCTCTGGGGCCAACGTCCTGACTTTC. This translates into CASSLDVRSGANVLTF.

V usage is TRBV15 and J usage is TRBJ2-1, with 8 bases identical to TRBD2. Trimming took 0 bases from V and 0 from J; bases not matched to a gene: 10. CDR1 LNHNV and CDR2 YYDKDF come from the germline V gene (reference sequence). This CDR3 region has 19 residues. As DNA, the CDR3 is TGTGCCACCAGCAGAGATCTCCTCGGCGCGGGAGGCTCCTACAATGAGCAGTTCTTC. Protein product: CATSRDLLGAGGSYNEQFF.

The chain is built from TRBV10-2 and TRBJ1-5, with 9 bases matching TRBD1. Germline values: CDR1 WSHSY, CDR2 SAAADI. CDR3 length equals 17 residues. V gave up 4 bases and J gave up 3 bases; unmatched junction bases: 10. The CDR3 region has the DNA TGCGCCAGCAGTGCATACGCGGACAGGGGTTTCAATCAGCCCCAGCATTTT. Translating gives CASSAYADRGFNQPQHF.

This sequence joins TRBV5-8 and TRBJ2-5; D possibly corresponds to TRBD2 (5 bases). CDR1 is SGHTS, CDR2 YDEGEE, per germline. The CDR3 is 17 residues long. V lost 0 bases, J lost 0 bases, and 15 bases lay in between. The CDR3 DNA reads TGTGCCAGCAGCTTGGCCGGAACACCCGGGGACCAAGAGACCCAGTACTTC. This gives the protein CASSLAGTPGDQETQYF.

The chain recombines TRBV12-1 with TRBJ2-4; TRBD2 reflects the table's D call only, with no check against the DNA. TRBV12-1 is recorded as a pseudogene. This CDR3 is built from 15 residues. For the CDR3, the DNA is TGTGCCAGCAGCTGCCGGACTAGCGGGGGGGACATTCAGTACTTC. Protein: CASSCRTSGGDIQYF.

V usage is TRBV11-2 and J usage is TRBJ2-6, with 9 nucleotides matching TRBD1. V gave up 3 bases and J gave up 0 bases; unmatched junction bases: 9. The CDR3 totals 19 residues. Germline V CDR1 and CDR2: SGHAT, FQNNGV. The CDR3 DNA is TGTGCCAGCAGCTTCCCGGGACAGGGAATCCACTCTGGGGCCAACGTCCTGACTTTC. Translated: CASSFPGQGIHSGANVLTF.

The CDR3 DNA follows: TGTGCCTGGAGACCAGAGGGGAGGCGGAACACTGAAGCTTTCTTT. Amino acids: CAWRPEGRRNTEAFF. J is TRBJ1-1 and V is TRBV30; maybe TRBD1 (5 bases). Germline V gives CDR1 GTSNPN, CDR2 SVGIG (reference sequence). V lost 3 bases, J lost 1 base, and 15 bases lay in between. CDR3 length equals 15 residues.

The chain links TRBV19 to TRBJ2-3; possible D gene TRBD1, 6 bases. Germline values: CDR1 LNHDA, CDR2 SQIVND (reference sequence). The CDR3 runs 16 residues. V was trimmed by 5 bases and J by 4 bases, leaving 19 bases between them. CDR3 DNA sequence: TGTGCCAGTAGTTCCCGCAGGGGAGTTCATGCAGATACGCAGTATTTT. As protein: CASSSRRGVHADTQYF.

The chain has TRBV11-3 and TRBJ2-1, with a tentative D call TRBD2 (6 bases). V was shortened by 0 bases and J by 7 bases, with 19 bases between the two germline ends. The germline CDR1 and CDR2 sequences are SGHNT and YENEEA. This CDR3 contains 17 residues. The CDR3 coding sequence is TGTGCCAGCAGCTTAGAATTTAGCGGTTCAAAATGGAATGAGCAGTTCTTC. Translated: CASSLEFSGSKWNEQFF. The whole variable domain, filled in from reference TRBV11-3 and TRBJ2-1, reads EAGVVQSPRYKIIEKKQPVAFWCNPISGHNTLYWYLQNLGQGPELLIRYENEEAVDDSQLPKDRFSAERLKGVDSTLKIQPAELGDSAVYLCASSLEFSGSKWNEQFFGPGTRLTVL.

The V gene is TRBV6-1, the J gene TRBJ1-5, with a weak D call TRBD1 (5 bases). Germline CDR1 reads MNHNS; CDR2 reads SASEGT. V dropped 7 bases and J dropped 6 bases, with 13 bases sitting between them. CDR3 size: 13 residues. The CDR3 nucleotides are TGTGCCAGCAACGGCCAGGGAAGTCAGCCCCAGCATTTT. Amino acid sequence: CASNGQGSQPQHF.

This rearrangement joins TRBV19 to TRBJ2-7, with 14 bases aligning to TRBD2. Germline values: CDR1 LNHDA, CDR2 SQIVND (reference sequence). The V segment lost 5 bases and the J segment 4 bases; nucleotides outside the gene matches: 7. The CDR3 contains 16 residues. This CDR3 is CASSLTGTSGSYEQYF. As DNA, the CDR3 is TGTGCCAGTAGTCTGACCGGGACTAGCGGGAGTTACGAGCAGTACTTC.

The CDR3 DNA sequence: TGTGCCAGCAGCCCACTGACAGAACAGCCCCAGCATTTT. Translated, it gives CASSPLTEQPQHF. V usage is TRBV7-9 and J usage is TRBJ1-5; perhaps TRBD1 as D (5 bases). The CDR3 is made up of 13 amino acids. Germline V gene sequence: CDR1 SEHNR, CDR2 FQNEAQ (reference sequence). V lost 5 bases to trimming and J lost 7 bases, with 12 bases between them.

This chain joins TRBV6-5 and TRBJ2-7; D perhaps matches TRBD2 (5 bases). The CDR3 has 15 residues. V was shortened by 2 bases and J by 3 bases, with 14 bases between the two germline ends. Germline CDR1 reads MNHEY; CDR2 reads SVGAGI. CDR3 nucleotides: TGTGCCAGCAGTTACGGTATGGTCCGGGACTACGAGCAGTACTTC. It encodes CASSYGMVRDYEQYF.

V is TRBV27 and J is TRBJ2-5; 7 nucleotides agree with TRBD2. Germline trimming cut 3 bases from V and 4 bases from J; bases unmatched to any gene: 5. Germline loops: CDR1 MNHEY, CDR2 SMNVEV (reference sequence). The CDR3 is 14 residues long. CDR3 DNA: TGTGCCAGCAGTTTTGGAGCGGGACCAGAGACCCAGTACTTC. Its translation is CASSFGAGPETQYF.

V gene TRBV30 combines with J gene TRBJ1-4, with D uncertain. CDR3 size: 17 residues. Germline V CDR1 and CDR2: GTSNPN, SVGIG (reference sequence). V lost 0 bases, J lost 8 bases, and 22 bases lay in between. For the CDR3, the DNA is TGTGCCTGGAGTGTAATCGATCGGGGAGGGATATACGAAAAACTGTTTTTT. Translating it yields CAWSVIDRGGIYEKLFF.

The CDR3 coding sequence is TGTGCCAGCAATAGGGGCAGGGGGACGTTAGGGGCCGGGGAGCTGTTTTTT. It encodes CASNRGRGTLGAGELFF. The V and J genes are TRBV2 and TRBJ2-2, with 7 bases lining up with TRBD1. The CDR3 has 17 residues. CDR1 is SNHLY and CDR2 is FYNNEI in the germline V gene. J lost 6 bases, V lost 7 bases, and 17 bases had no gene match.

The chain carries TRBV5-4 and TRBJ2-1; TRBD2 is a possible D gene (6 bases). The V gene's germline CDR1 is SGHNT and CDR2 YYREEE (reference sequence). The V and J ends lost 0 bases and 5 bases respectively, with 12 bases between them. This CDR3 contains 15 residues. In nucleotides, the CDR3 is TGTGCCAGCAGCTTGGAACTAGCTCGGAACAATGAGCAGTTCTTC. Its protein product is CASSLELARNNEQFF.

The rearrangement links TRBV5-1 to TRBJ1-4; 7 nucleotides match TRBD1. The length of the CDR3 is 16 residues. V shed 0 bases, J shed 0 bases, and the junction held 2 bases outside the gene matches. In germline, CDR1 is SGHRS, CDR2 YFSETQ. CDR3 protein: CASSLGTGATNEKLFF. The DNA for the CDR3 is TGCGCCAGCAGCTTGGGGACAGGCGCAACTAATGAAAAACTGTTTTTT.